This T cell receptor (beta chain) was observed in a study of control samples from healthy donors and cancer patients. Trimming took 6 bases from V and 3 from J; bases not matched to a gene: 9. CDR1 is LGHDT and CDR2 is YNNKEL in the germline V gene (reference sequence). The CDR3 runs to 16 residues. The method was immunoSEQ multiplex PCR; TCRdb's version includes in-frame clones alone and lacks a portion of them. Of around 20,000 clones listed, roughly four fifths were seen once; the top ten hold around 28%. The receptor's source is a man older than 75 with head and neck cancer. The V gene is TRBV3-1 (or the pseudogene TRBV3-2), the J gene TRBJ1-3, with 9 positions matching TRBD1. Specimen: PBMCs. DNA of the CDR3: TGTGCCAGCAGTCGTACAGGGGGCAGTGGTGGAAACACCATATATTTT. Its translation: CASSRTGGSGGNTIYF.